This T cell receptor (beta chain) emerged from a study of blood T cell repertoires in COVID-19. Study summary: Donors in the United States, Italy and Spain gave samples during acute or convalescent COVID-19.

The CDR3 has 13 residues. Germline CDR1 and CDR2: MNHEY and SVGAGI. Losses at the gene ends were 6 bases for V and 2 bases for J; bases not matched to a gene: 1. Original processing methods: For nucleated cells, counts were estimated from reference gene primer amplification. Assay used: immunoSEQ multiplex PCR; TCRdb lists only in-frame clones, some missing. The DNA gave D and trimming, while V, J and clone size come from that table. The sample has about 76,000 clones; roughly 87% are singletons. V is TRBV6-5 and J is TRBJ2-1, with 7 bases identical to TRBD2. The receptor comes from a man aged 25 to 45 with acute or convalescent COVID-19. Sequences were obtained from peripheral blood. DNA for the CDR3: TGTGCCAGCAGGACTAGCCCCTACAATGAGCAGTTCTTC. Protein sequence: CASRTSPYNEQFF.